These 24 T cell receptor beta chains were sequenced from one sample in a study of breast tumors, draining lymph nodes, adjacent tissues. Samples came from axillary lymph nodes draining the breast cancer. In TCRdb, the multiplex PCR reads were re-called with MiXCR into one record per CDR3 protein. Among approximately 230,000 distinct CDR3 sequences listed, roughly a third were seen once. The sequenced sample was axillary lymph node tissue. The source is a female donor with breast cancer. Some clones in this sample may be carry-over from other donors' samples.

This clonotype was recorded many times. The chain couples TRBV10-3 to TRBJ1-5; TRBD1 aligns across 8 bases. After removal of 4 bases from V and 10 bases from J, the junction contained 6 bases not matched to a gene. This CDR3 comprises 13 residues. From germline, CDR1 is ENHRY and CDR2 SYGVKD. Here the CDR3 reads CAISAGGEVPQHF. CDR3 in DNA: TGTGCCATCAGTGCAGGGGGCGAAGTACCCCAGCATTTT.

The chain joins TRBV9 to TRBJ1-2; weak D call: TRBD1 (6 bases). The CDR3 contains 16 residues. Germline V gene sequence: CDR1 SGDLS, CDR2 YYNGEE. V was pared by 3 bases and J by 4 bases, with 19 bases between. CDR3 sequence: CASSAQTGPLGYGYTF. DNA of the CDR3: TGTGCCAGCAGCGCACAGACAGGTCCCCTTGGCTATGGCTACACCTTC.

The chain recombines TRBV7-8 with TRBJ2-2; TRBD2 is a possible D gene (5 bases). The germline CDR1 and CDR2 sequences are SGHVS and FQNEAQ. V lost 3 bases and J lost 7, with 9 bases in between. The length of the CDR3 is 13 residues. The CDR3 reads CASSFRGGGELFF. The CDR3 nucleotides read TGTGCCAGCAGCTTTCGGGGTGGCGGGGAGCTGTTTTTT.

Notes on this clonotype: This clone may be a read error of a much larger clone one base away. The chain has TRBV2 and TRBJ2-2; D is perhaps TRBD2 (5 bases). Per the germline V gene, CDR1 is SNHLY and CDR2 is FYNNEI. This CDR3 has 14 amino acids. The CDR3 DNA is TGTGCCAGCAGTGATCTGGGAAGGACCGGGGAGCTGCTTTTT. It codes for CASSDLGRTGELLF.

This clonotype showed up many times. The chain combines TRBV30 with TRBJ2-2; 8 bases line up with TRBD2. Germline values: CDR1 GTSNPN, CDR2 SVGIG (reference sequence). The V gene end was trimmed by 3 bases and the J gene end by 6 bases; junction bases not matched to a gene: 6. This CDR3 is built from 14 residues. CDR3 bases: TGTGCCTGGAGAGCGAGCGGGAGTTCCGGGGAGCTGTTTTTT. It is translated as CAWRASGSSGELFF.

This chain connects TRBV5-1 to TRBJ1-3; 9 bases map to TRBD1. The germline V gene encodes CDR1 SGHRS and CDR2 YFSETQ. The junction had 4 bases not matched to a gene; V was cut back by 5 bases and J by 7 bases. The CDR3 is made up of 13 amino acids. The CDR3 sequence: CASRPTGGNTIYF. CDR3 coding DNA: TGCGCCAGCAGGCCGACAGGGGGGAACACCATATATTTT.

The genes are TRBV2 and TRBJ1-5, with no clear D. The CDR3 has 16 residues. Trimming took off 2 bases at V and 4 bases at J, with 15 bases between the two ends. CDR1 is SNHLY, CDR2 FYNNEI, per germline. The CDR3, as DNA: TGTGCCAGCAGTGAACGAGGACGGGTTTCGAATCAGCCCCAGCATTTT. Translating it yields CASSERGRVSNQPQHF.

Concerning this clonotype: This may be a read error: a much more frequent sequence differs by one nucleotide. CDR3 coding DNA: TGCAGTGCTAGGGCGCCAGGGAGCACAGCTACGCAGTATTTT. Translating it yields CSARAPGSTATQYF. The chain is built from TRBV20-1 and TRBJ2-3; D assignment may be TRBD1 or TRBD2 (5 bases each). The germline CDR1 and CDR2 sequences are DFQATT and SNEGSKA (reference sequence). The CDR3 is 14 residues long.

The V gene is TRBV2, the J gene TRBJ2-7, with 7 bases lining up with TRBD2. CDR3 size: 12 residues. The V gene end was trimmed by 6 bases and the J gene end by 6 bases; junction bases not matched to a gene: 5. The V gene's germline CDR1 is SNHLY and CDR2 FYNNEI. CDR3: CASRDPGGEQYF. The CDR3 DNA is TGTGCCAGCAGAGACCCGGGGGGCGAGCAGTACTTC.

The V call is TRBV7-3, the J call TRBJ2-5; 10 bases agree with TRBD2. V shed 1 base, J shed 3 bases, and the junction held 5 bases outside the gene matches. CDR1 and CDR2 (germline): SGHTA, FQGTGA. The CDR3 sequence is 16 residues long. The CDR3 DNA reads as TGTGCCAGCAGCTTAAGCCCTAGCGGGAGTAAAGAGACCCAGTACTTC. This codes for CASSLSPSGSKETQYF.

This clonotype was seen many times. This chain joins TRBV6-6 and TRBJ2-7, with TRBD2 as a possible D gene (8 bases). In germline, CDR1 is MNHNY, CDR2 SVGAGI (reference sequence). Deletions cut 7 bases from V and 1 base from J, with 20 bases between. The CDR3 totals 16 residues. The CDR3 reads CASTRGGTVPSYEQYF. As DNA, the CDR3 is TGTGCCAGCACCCGGGGGGGGACAGTCCCTTCCTACGAGCAGTACTTC.

Comment on this clonotype: This may be a read error, as it is one base from a much larger clone. The CDR3 ends on some other residue instead of the conserved phenylalanine or tryptophan, so this is likely a read error. This chain connects TRBV3-1 to TRBJ1-3; perhaps TRBD1 as D (5 bases). Trimming took off 1 base at V and 2 bases at J, with 6 bases between the two ends. Germline V gene lookup returns CDR1 LGHDT and CDR2 YNNKEL (reference sequence). The CDR3 covers 14 residues. The CDR3 loop is CASSQAGPGNTIYY. CDR3 nucleotide sequence: TGTGCCAGCAGCCAAGCAGGGCCTGGAAACACCATATATTAT.

This clonotype occurred a few times. The CDR3 is CASSYAGDLTQYF. The CDR3 region has the DNA TGTGCCAGCAGTTACGCGGGGGACTTGACCCAGTACTTC. The V gene is TRBV6-6, the J gene TRBJ2-5; 7 bases are a match to TRBD2. The CDR3 spans 13 residues. The germline CDR1 and CDR2 sequences are MNHNY and SVGAGI (reference sequence). Germline trimming cut 2 bases from V and 7 bases from J; bases unmatched to any gene: 4.

This clonotype was counted at least ten times. V gene TRBV18 combines with J gene TRBJ2-5; 10 bases line up with TRBD2. Trimming took 2 bases from V and 0 from J; bases not matched to a gene: 3. CDR3 length: 16 residues. CDR1 is KGHSH, CDR2 LQKENI, per germline. The CDR3: CASSPLLAGNQETQYF. The CDR3 bases are TGTGCCAGCTCACCATTACTAGCGGGGAACCAAGAGACCCAGTACTTC.

This clonotype was seen at least ten times. The chain recombines TRBV5-1 with TRBJ2-7, with D uncertain. This CDR3 has 16 residues. Deletions cut 1 base from V and 0 bases from J, with 14 bases between. CDR1 and CDR2 (germline): SGHRS, YFSETQ. CDR3 amino acids: CASSLMSHADSYEQYF. In DNA, the CDR3 is TGCGCCAGCAGCTTGATGTCTCACGCGGACTCCTACGAGCAGTACTTC.

In the case of this clonotype: A clone one base away is much larger, so this may be a read error. The chain couples TRBV20-1 to TRBJ2-3, with 9 bases lining up with TRBD2. This CDR3 is 15 amino acids long. CDR1 is DFQATT, CDR2 SNEGSKA, per germline (reference sequence). The CDR3 region has the DNA TGCAGTGCCAGAGCGGGAGCGGGAGGTGCAGATACGCAGTATTTT. The encoded protein is CSARAGAGGADTQYF.

This clonotype was recorded a few times. The chain combines TRBV5-6 with TRBJ2-1, with 8 bases fitting TRBD2. J gave up 4 bases and V 2 bases, and 5 bases lay outside the gene matches. Germline V CDR1 and CDR2: SGHDT, YYEEEE. The CDR3 length is 15 residues. CDR3 region: CASSFSGNFYNEQFF. Written as DNA, the CDR3 is TGTGCCAGCAGCTTTAGCGGGAACTTTTACAATGAGCAGTTCTTC. Complete variable domain (other parts from reference TRBV5-6 and TRBJ2-1): DAGVTQSPTHLIKTRGQQVTLRCSPKSGHDTVSWYQQALGQGPQFIFQYYEEEERQRGNFPDRFSGHQFPNYSSELNVNALLLGDSALYLCASSFSGNFYNEQFFGPGTRLTVL.

This clonotype was recorded a few times. The V and J genes are TRBV19 and TRBJ2-1, with 11 bases that match TRBD2. CDR3 length equals 19 residues. In germline, CDR1 is LNHDA, CDR2 SQIVND (reference sequence). Losses at the gene ends were 11 bases for V and 4 bases for J; bases not matched to a gene: 22. The CDR3 DNA reads as TGTGCCTGGAGAAGTCCGGGACTAGCGGCCGGGAGTTCTTACAATGAGCAGTTCTTC. Translated: CAWRSPGLAAGSSYNEQFF.

This clonotype was detected many times. The CDR3 region has the DNA TGCGCCAGCAGCCATCTGACAGGGTCGGACGAGCAGTACTTC. It translates to CASSHLTGSDEQYF. V usage is TRBV5-1 and J usage is TRBJ2-7; 7 positions match TRBD1. In germline, CDR1 is SGHRS, CDR2 YFSETQ. Germline trimming cut 4 bases from V and 5 bases from J; bases unmatched to any gene: 9. This CDR3 has 14 amino acids.

This clonotype occurred many times. The chain is built from TRBV9 and TRBJ1-2, with D possibly being TRBD1 (6 bases). The V end lost 0 bases, the J end lost 2 bases, and 8 bases lay between the germline ends. The CDR3 consists of 14 residues. Germline V lookup: CDR1 SGDLS, CDR2 YYNGEE. The CDR3 bases are TGTGCCAGCAGCGTAGGCAGGGGCAACTATGGCTACACCTTC. This codes for CASSVGRGNYGYTF.

This clonotype was picked up many times. The J gene is TRBJ1-5, the V gene TRBV20-1; perhaps TRBD1 as D (6 bases). The V gene lost 5 bases and the J gene lost 0 bases, with 8 bases spanning the gap. This CDR3 region has 13 residues. CDR1 and CDR2 from the germline V gene are DFQATT and SNEGSKA (reference sequence). CDR3 coding DNA: TGCAGTGCTGGCAGGGGTAGCAATCAGCCCCAGCATTTT. Protein product: CSAGRGSNQPQHF.

This clonotype was observed at least ten times. V and J are TRBV2 and TRBJ2-1; TRBD2 matches 12 bases. The CDR3 totals 15 residues. Trimming cost V 6 bases and J 7 bases; bases outside gene matches: 7. Per germline, CDR1 SNHLY and CDR2 FYNNEI. CDR3 DNA: TGTGCCAGCAGAAGGCTAGCGGGAGGGAAGAATGAGCAGTTCTTC. Translating it yields CASRRLAGGKNEQFF.

This clonotype was seen repeatedly, ten times or more. The chain joins TRBV7-2 to TRBJ2-1, with 16 bases fitting TRBD2. Looked up from germline, CDR1 is SGHTA and CDR2 is FQGNSA. CDR3 length: 16 amino acids. V trimming: 6 bases; J trimming: 7 bases; junction bases outside the gene matches: 6. CDR3 amino acids: CASRGTSGGAQNEQFF. The DNA for the CDR3 is TGTGCCAGCAGGGGGACTAGCGGGGGGGCGCAGAATGAGCAGTTCTTC.

This clonotype was detected ten times or more. V usage is TRBV2 and J usage is TRBJ2-7, with 9 bases matching TRBD1. V shed 7 bases, J shed 6 bases, and the junction held 10 bases outside the gene matches. The CDR3 is 14 amino acids. Looked up from germline, CDR1 is SNHLY and CDR2 is FYNNEI. The CDR3 nucleotides read TGTGCCAGCACATCCGGGACAGGGATGGTCGAGCAGTACTTC. The encoded protein is CASTSGTGMVEQYF.